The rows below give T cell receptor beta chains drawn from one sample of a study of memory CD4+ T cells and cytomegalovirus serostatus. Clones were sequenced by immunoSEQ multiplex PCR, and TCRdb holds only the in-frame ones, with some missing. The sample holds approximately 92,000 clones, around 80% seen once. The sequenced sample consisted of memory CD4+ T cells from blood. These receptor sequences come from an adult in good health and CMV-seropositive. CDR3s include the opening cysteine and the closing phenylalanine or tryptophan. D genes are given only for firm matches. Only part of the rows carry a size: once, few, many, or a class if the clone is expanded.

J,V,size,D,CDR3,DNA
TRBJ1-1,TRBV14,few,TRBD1,CASSQVGQGRAFF,TGTGCCAGCAGCCAAGTTGGACAGGGGCGGGCTTTCTTT
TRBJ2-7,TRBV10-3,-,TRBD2,CAISGGTSGSTYEQYF,TGTGCCATCAGCGGGGGGACTAGCGGGAGTACGTACGAGCAGTACTTC
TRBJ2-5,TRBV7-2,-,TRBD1,CASSLAQGEETQYF,TGTGCCAGCAGCTTAGCTCAGGGGGAAGAGACCCAGTACTTC
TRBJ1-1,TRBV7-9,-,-,CASSDPGRLNTEAFF,TGTGCCAGCAGCGACCCGGGACGGCTGAACACTGAAGCTTTCTTT
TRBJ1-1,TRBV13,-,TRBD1,CASSRRTGPSTEAFF,TGTGCCAGCAGCAGGCGGACAGGGCCCAGCACTGAAGCTTTCTTT
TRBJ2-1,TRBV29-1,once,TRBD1,CSGGQVGYNEQFF,TGCAGTGGGGGACAGGTGGGCTACAATGAGCAGTTCTTC
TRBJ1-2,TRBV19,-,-,CASSIPGYYGYTF,TGTGCCAGTAGTATCCCCGGATACTATGGCTACACCTTC
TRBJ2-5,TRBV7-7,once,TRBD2,CASSLAGGSTQYF,TGTGCTAGCAGCTTAGCGGGGGGCTCGACCCAGTACTTC
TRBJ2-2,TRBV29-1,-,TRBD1,CSVGGQGFPSTGELFF,TGCAGCGTGGGTGGACAGGGTTTTCCCTCAACCGGGGAGCTGTTTTTT
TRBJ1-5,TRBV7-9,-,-,CASSLVGGQPQHF,TGTGCCAGCAGCTTAGTCGGTGGACAGCCCCAGCATTTT
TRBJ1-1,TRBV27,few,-,CASSYRVNTEAFF,TGTGCCAGCAGCTACAGGGTGAACACTGAAGCTTTCTTT
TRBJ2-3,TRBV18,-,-,CASSPLGASTDTQYF,TGTGCCAGCTCACCCTTAGGGGCAAGCACAGATACGCAGTATTTT
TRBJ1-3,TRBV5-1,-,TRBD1,CASSRDSSGGNTIYF,TGCGCCAGCAGCCGGGACAGTTCGGGAGGAAACACCATATATTTT
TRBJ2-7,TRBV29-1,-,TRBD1,CSVLPGTGLYEQYF,TGCAGCGTCCTACCCGGGACAGGGCTCTACGAGCAGTACTTC
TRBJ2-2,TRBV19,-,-,CASNPGRNTGELFF,TGTGCCAGTAACCCAGGGCGGAACACCGGGGAGCTGTTTTTT
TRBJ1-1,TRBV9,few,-,CASTRDGNTEAFF,TGTGCCAGCACCCGGGACGGGAACACTGAAGCTTTCTTT
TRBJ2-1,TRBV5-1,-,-,CASSPGPVRDEQFF,TGCGCCAGCAGCCCCGGACCCGTTCGAGATGAGCAGTTCTTC
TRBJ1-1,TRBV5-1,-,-,CASSAGHENTEAFF,TGCGCCAGCAGCGCGGGACACGAGAACACTGAAGCTTTCTTT
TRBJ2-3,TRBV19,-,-,CASSPLDAAASTDTQYF,TGTGCCAGTAGCCCCCTGGACGCAGCGGCTAGCACAGATACGCAGTATTTT
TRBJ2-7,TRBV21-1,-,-,CASSNSRCAYEQYF,TGTGCCAGCAGCAATTCACGGTGCGCCTACGAGCAGTACTTC
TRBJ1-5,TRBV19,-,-,CASSILSPEPNNQPQHF,TGTGCCAGTAGTATATTAAGTCCCGAGCCAAACAATCAGCCCCAGCATTTT
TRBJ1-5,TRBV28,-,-,CASGWTRGPQHF,TGTGCCAGCGGTTGGACTAGGGGGCCCCAGCATTTT
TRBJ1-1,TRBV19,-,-,CASSIMGPGAEAFF,TGTGCCAGTAGTATAATGGGACCTGGGGCTGAAGCTTTCTTT
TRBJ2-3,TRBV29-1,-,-,CSVEVFRENTDTQYF,TGCAGCGTTGAAGTTTTCCGGGAGAACACAGATACGCAGTATTTT
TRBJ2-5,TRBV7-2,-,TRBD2,CASSLEGSRGAQYF,TGTGCCAGCAGCTTAGAGGGGTCCCGGGGGGCCCAGTACTTC
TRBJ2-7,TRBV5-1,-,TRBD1,CASSLAPQTGKYEQYF,TGCGCCAGCAGCTTGGCCCCCCAGACAGGGAAATACGAGCAGTACTTC
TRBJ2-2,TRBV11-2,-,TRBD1,CASSSAGQGNTGELFF,TGTGCCAGCAGCTCCGCGGGACAGGGTAACACCGGGGAGCTGTTTTTT
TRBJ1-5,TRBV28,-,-,CASSFEEYNQPQHF,TGTGCCAGCAGTTTTGAGGAGTACAATCAGCCCCAGCATTTT
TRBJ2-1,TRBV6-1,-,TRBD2,CASSGMTSGSYNEQFF,TGTGCCAGCAGTGGGATGACTAGCGGCTCCTACAATGAGCAGTTCTTC
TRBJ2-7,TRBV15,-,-,CATSSQDQGMGGEQYF,TGTGCCACCAGCAGCCAAGATCAGGGCATGGGGGGCGAGCAGTACTTC
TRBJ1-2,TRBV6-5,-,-,CASSRDLGVDGYTF,TGTGCCAGCAGTCGGGACTTGGGGGTCGATGGCTACACCTTC
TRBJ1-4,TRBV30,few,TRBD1,CAWTPPGTGNEKLFF,TGTGCCTGGACACCCCCCGGGACAGGGAATGAAAAACTGTTTTTT
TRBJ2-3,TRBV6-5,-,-,CASSDTGDTQYF,TGTGCCAGCAGTGATACGGGAGATACGCAGTATTTT
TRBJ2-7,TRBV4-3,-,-,CASSQDHGNEQYF,TGCGCCAGCAGCCAAGATCATGGCAACGAGCAGTACTTC
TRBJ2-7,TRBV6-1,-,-,CASSEPGRGTYEQYF,TGTGCCAGCAGTGAGCCGGGACGAGGAACCTACGAGCAGTACTTC
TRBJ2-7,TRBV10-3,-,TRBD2,CAISGLAGGYEQYF,TGTGCCATCAGCGGACTAGCGGGAGGTTACGAGCAGTACTTC
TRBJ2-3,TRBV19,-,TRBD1,CASSLRGTGYTDTQYF,TGTGCCAGTAGCCTTCGGGGGACAGGGTACACAGATACGCAGTATTTT
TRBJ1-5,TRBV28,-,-,CASKWSYSNQPQHF,TGTGCCAGCAAATGGAGTTATAGCAATCAGCCCCAGCATTTT
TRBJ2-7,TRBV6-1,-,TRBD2,CASSVRLAGDREQYF,TGTGCCAGCAGTGTCCGACTAGCGGGAGATCGGGAGCAGTACTTC